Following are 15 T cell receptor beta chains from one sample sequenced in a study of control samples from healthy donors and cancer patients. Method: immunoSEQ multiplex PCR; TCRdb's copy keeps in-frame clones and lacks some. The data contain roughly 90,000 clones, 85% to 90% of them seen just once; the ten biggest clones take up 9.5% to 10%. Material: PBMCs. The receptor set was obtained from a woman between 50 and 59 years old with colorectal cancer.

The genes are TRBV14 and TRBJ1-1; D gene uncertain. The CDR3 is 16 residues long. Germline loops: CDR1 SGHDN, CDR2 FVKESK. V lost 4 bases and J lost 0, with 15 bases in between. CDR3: CASSLDGEAMNTEAFF. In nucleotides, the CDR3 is TGTGCCAGCAGCCTAGATGGGGAAGCCATGAACACTGAAGCTTTCTTT. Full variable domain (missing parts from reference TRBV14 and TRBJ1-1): EAGVTQFPSHSVIEKGQTVTLRCDPISGHDNLYWYRRVMGKEIKFLLHFVKESKQDESGMPNNRFLAERTGGTYSTLKVQPAELEDSGVYFCASSLDGEAMNTEAFFGQGTRLTVV.

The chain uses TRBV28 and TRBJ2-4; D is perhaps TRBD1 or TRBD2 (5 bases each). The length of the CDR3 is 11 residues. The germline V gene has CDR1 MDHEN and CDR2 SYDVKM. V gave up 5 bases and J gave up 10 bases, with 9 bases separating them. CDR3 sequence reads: CASSTGTIQYF. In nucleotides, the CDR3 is TGTGCCAGCAGTACGGGGACGATTCAGTACTTC.

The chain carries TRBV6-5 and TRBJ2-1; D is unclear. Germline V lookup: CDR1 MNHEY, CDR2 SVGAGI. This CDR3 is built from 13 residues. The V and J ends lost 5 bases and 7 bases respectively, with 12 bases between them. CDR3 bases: TGTGCCAGCAGTCGCTACTACGGGAATGAGCAGTTCTTC. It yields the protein CASSRYYGNEQFF.

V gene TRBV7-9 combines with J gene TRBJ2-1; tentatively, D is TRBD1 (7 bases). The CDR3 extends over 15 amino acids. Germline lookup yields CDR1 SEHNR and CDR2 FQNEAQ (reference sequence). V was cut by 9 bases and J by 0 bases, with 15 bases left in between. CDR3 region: CASFPQGGSYNEQFF. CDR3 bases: TGTGCCAGTTTCCCCCAGGGGGGCTCCTACAATGAGCAGTTCTTC.

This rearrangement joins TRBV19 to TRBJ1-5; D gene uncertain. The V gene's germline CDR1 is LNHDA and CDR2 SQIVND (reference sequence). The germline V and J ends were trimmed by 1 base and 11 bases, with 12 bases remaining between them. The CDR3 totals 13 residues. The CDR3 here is CASSIVGKATQHF. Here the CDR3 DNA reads TGTGCCAGTAGTATAGTAGGGAAGGCGACCCAGCATTTT.

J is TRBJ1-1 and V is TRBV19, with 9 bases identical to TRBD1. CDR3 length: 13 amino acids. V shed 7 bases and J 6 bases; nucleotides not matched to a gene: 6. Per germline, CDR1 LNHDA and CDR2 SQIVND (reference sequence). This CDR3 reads CASNADRGAEAFF. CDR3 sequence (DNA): TGTGCCAGTAACGCGGACAGGGGCGCTGAAGCTTTCTTT.

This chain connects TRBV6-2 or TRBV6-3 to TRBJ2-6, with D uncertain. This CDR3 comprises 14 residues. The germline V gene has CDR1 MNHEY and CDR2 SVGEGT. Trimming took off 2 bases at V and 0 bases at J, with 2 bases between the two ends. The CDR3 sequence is CASSYDSGANVLTF. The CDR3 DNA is TGTGCCAGCAGTTACGACTCTGGGGCCAACGTCCTGACTTTC.

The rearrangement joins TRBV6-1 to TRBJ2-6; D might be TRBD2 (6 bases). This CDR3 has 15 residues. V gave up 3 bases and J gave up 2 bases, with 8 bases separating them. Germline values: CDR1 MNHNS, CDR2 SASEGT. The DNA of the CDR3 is TGTGCCAGCAGTGACCCGGGGGCTGGGGCCAACGTCCTGACTTTC. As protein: CASSDPGAGANVLTF.

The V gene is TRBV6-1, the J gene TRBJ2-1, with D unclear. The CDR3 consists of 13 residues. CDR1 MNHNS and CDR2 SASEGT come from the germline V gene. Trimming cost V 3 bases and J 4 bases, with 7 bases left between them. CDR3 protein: CASSDAPYNEQFF. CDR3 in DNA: TGTGCCAGCAGTGACGCCCCTTACAATGAGCAGTTCTTC.

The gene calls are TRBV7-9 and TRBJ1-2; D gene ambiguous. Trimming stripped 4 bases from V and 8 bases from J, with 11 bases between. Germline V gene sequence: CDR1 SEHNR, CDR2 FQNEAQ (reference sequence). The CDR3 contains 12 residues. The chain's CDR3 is CASSSPREGYTF. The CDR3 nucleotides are TGTGCCAGCAGCTCCCCGCGCGAGGGCTACACCTTC.

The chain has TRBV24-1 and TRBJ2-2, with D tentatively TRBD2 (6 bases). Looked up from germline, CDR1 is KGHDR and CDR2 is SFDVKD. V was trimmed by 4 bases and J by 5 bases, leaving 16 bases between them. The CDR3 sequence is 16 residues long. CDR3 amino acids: CATSDPGRGYTGELFF. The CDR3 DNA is TGTGCCACCAGTGACCCCGGACGGGGGTATACCGGGGAGCTGTTTTTT.

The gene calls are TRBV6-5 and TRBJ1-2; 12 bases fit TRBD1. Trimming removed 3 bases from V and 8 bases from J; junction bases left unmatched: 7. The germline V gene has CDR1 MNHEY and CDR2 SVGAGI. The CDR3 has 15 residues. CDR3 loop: CASSYMGQGAFGYTF. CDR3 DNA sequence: TGTGCCAGCAGTTATATGGGACAGGGGGCATTCGGCTACACCTTC.

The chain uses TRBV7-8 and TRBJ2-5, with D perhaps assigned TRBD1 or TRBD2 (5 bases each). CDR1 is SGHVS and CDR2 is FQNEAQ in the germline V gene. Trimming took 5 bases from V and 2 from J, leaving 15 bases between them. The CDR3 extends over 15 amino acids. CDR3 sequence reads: CASSPPQGRQETQYF. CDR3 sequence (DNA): TGTGCCAGCAGCCCGCCGCAGGGACGTCAAGAGACCCAGTACTTC.

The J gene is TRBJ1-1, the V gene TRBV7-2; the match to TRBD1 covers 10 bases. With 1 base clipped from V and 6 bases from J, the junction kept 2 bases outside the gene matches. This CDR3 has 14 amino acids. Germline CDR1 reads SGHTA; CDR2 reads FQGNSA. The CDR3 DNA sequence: TGTGCCAGCAGCTTAGATGGGACAGGGGCTGAAGCTTTCTTT. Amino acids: CASSLDGTGAEAFF.

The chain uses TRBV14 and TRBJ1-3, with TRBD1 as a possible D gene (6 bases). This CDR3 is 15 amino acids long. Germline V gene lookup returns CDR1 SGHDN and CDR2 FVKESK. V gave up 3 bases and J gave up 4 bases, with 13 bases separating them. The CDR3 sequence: CASSHFRGQGNTIYF. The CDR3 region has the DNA TGTGCCAGCAGCCATTTCAGGGGACAAGGAAACACCATATATTTT.